This TCR beta chain is from a study of blood T cell repertoires in COVID-19. Study-level background: Italy, Spain and the United States were the sources of the convalescent and acute COVID-19 samples. PBMCs, B-cell-depleted T cells, or T cells were the source of the cDNA or gDNA that made up the material.

TCRdb's table, derived via immunoSEQ multiplex PCR, lists solely in-frame clones and lacks some. The repertoire holds a few hundred thousand clones, roughly 84% seen once, with approximately 6.8% in the top ten. The junction had 4 bases not matched to a gene; V was cut back by 5 bases and J by 7 bases. The CDR3 length is 14 residues. CDR1 and CDR2 from the germline V gene are WNHNN and SYGVQD (reference sequence). This clonotype was sampled from a middle-aged woman who had recovered from COVID-19. Sequenced material: PBMCs or T cells enriched from blood (not recorded which). V and J are TRBV10-1 and TRBJ2-1; TRBD2 agrees at 11 bases. CDR3 sequence reads: CASSPGLAANEQFF. CDR3 sequence (DNA): TGCGCCAGCAGTCCGGGACTAGCGGCAAATGAGCAGTTCTTC.